The 6 T cell receptor beta chains listed next were all sequenced from one sample in a study of PD-L1 blockade in urothelial cancer. The repertoire was sequenced with immunoSEQ multiplex PCR; TCRdb's copy has only in-frame clones and lacks some. The sample yields some 74,000 clones, around four fifths seen once. Time point specified: pretreatment peripheral blood. Here the sequenced sample was PBMCs, taken around atezolizumab (anti-PD-L1) treatment. The receptors shown here come from a man aged 35-49 years with urothelial cancer.

The V call is TRBV11-3, the J call TRBJ2-1, with TRBD1 matching over 10 bases. CDR3 length: 14 amino acids. The V segment lost 3 bases and the J segment 8 bases; nucleotides outside the gene matches: 4. Germline V CDR1 and CDR2: SGHNT, YENEEA. The CDR3 nucleotides read TGTGCCAGCAGCTTTGGGACAGGGGCCCATGAGCAGTTCTTC. Translated, it gives CASSFGTGAHEQFF. Variable domain in full (rest from reference TRBV11-3 and TRBJ2-1): EAGVVQSPRYKIIEKKQPVAFWCNPISGHNTLYWYLQNLGQGPELLIRYENEEAVDDSQLPKDRFSAERLKGVDSTLKIQPAELGDSAVYLCASSFGTGAHEQFFGPGTRLTVL.

The V and J genes are TRBV7-9 and TRBJ2-7, with D possibly being TRBD2 (6 bases). CDR1 SEHNR and CDR2 FQNEAQ come from the germline V gene (reference sequence). CDR3 length: 17 residues. Trimming removed 5 bases at V and 6 bases at J, with 26 bases between. As DNA, the CDR3 is TGTGCCAGCAGCCTGCTCGGTTTTGGGGACCGGGACTTCGAGCAGTACTTC. Protein: CASSLLGFGDRDFEQYF.

This chain links TRBV7-2 with TRBJ2-7, with 7 bases fitting TRBD2. The germline gives CDR1 SGHTA, CDR2 FQGNSA. V dropped 5 bases and J dropped 6; count of bases not matched to a gene: 4. The CDR3 extends over 12 amino acids. The CDR3 reads CASSPPGGEQYF. In DNA form, the CDR3 reads TGTGCCAGCAGCCCGCCGGGGGGCGAGCAGTACTTC.

The chain is built from TRBV10-1 and TRBJ2-1; D is perhaps TRBD2 (5 bases). This CDR3 contains 11 residues. Trimming cost V 7 bases and J 9 bases, with 10 bases left between them. The germline V gene has CDR1 WNHNN and CDR2 SYGVQD (reference sequence). The CDR3 region is CASTRVGEQFF. The CDR3 coding sequence is TGCGCCAGCACGAGGGTGGGTGAGCAGTTCTTC.

This clone was recorded a few times. This rearrangement joins TRBV9 to TRBJ1-1; 9 bases agree with TRBD1. The CDR3 totals 16 residues. V lost 5 bases, J lost 1 base, and 9 bases stayed unmatched. Germline V gene sequence: CDR1 SGDLS, CDR2 YYNGEE. Here the CDR3 DNA reads TGTGCCAGCAGTGCCGGGACAGGGCGGGGGAACACTGAAGCTTTCTTT. Its translation: CASSAGTGRGNTEAFF.

This clone was found a few times. The V and J genes are TRBV15 and TRBJ2-7; 12 positions match TRBD2. V shed 9 bases, J shed 3 bases, and the junction held 6 bases outside the gene matches. In germline, CDR1 is LNHNV, CDR2 YYDKDF (reference sequence). The CDR3 has 14 amino acids. CDR3 nucleotide sequence: TGTGCCACTTCCCAGGGACTAGCGGGCTACGAGCAGTACTTC. Its protein is CATSQGLAGYEQYF.